The 2 T cell receptor beta chains presented below share a single source sample, sequenced in a study of T cells after yellow fever vaccination. TCRdb re-called the 5' RACE reads through MiXCR, storing one row per CDR3 protein. The table has under 550,000 distinct CDR3 sequences, around a fifth seen once; the top ten hold about 15%. Sample: PBMCs, taken approximately 22 days after the first yellow fever vaccination. The origin of the receptors is a man between 18 and 29 years old who received the YFV17D yellow fever vaccine.

This clonotype appeared a few times. The gene calls are TRBV3-1 and TRBJ2-3, with D perhaps TRBD1 (6 bases). The ends were cut back, 2 bases at V and 1 base at J, with 19 bases in the middle. Germline V gene data show CDR1 as LGHDT and CDR2 as YNNKEL (reference sequence). CDR3 size: 18 residues. The CDR3 sequence is CASSQSLGGIRGTDTQYF. The CDR3 bases are TGTGCCAGCAGCCAATCCTTAGGGGGTATCAGGGGCACAGATACGCAGTATTTT.

The table lists this clonotype with a few counts. The chain recombines TRBV11-2 with TRBJ2-1; 12 nucleotides align to TRBD2. The germline CDR1 and CDR2 sequences are SGHAT and FQNNGV. This CDR3 region has 19 residues. The trim removed 6 bases at V and 4 bases at J, leaving 16 bases unmatched. The CDR3: CASRRGGLAGGPGYNEQFF. DNA of the CDR3: TGTGCCAGCAGACGAGGGGGCCTAGCGGGGGGGCCTGGGTACAATGAGCAGTTCTTC.